This entry features one T cell receptor beta chain sequence. Its antigen is currently unknown. These data are taken from a study of shared clonotypes between healthy human individuals. All of the donors resided in Nashville, Tennessee, and each was a Caucasian adult. General observations from the study: Sharing across four donors was highest in naive CD4 (roughly 5%) and lowest in memory CD8 (around 0.4%). Clonotype sharing among donors was expected to depend on sequencing depth.

Around 32,000 T cell genomes, or approximately 190 ng DNA, went into the sorted-subset replicate PCRs. Some clones are missing from TCRdb's copy, which holds only in-frame ones; the method was immunoSEQ multiplex PCR. Of some 1 million clones listed, about 75% are singletons. The germline CDR1 and CDR2 sequences are SGHRS and YFSETQ. V dropped 4 bases and J dropped 3 bases, with 7 bases sitting between them. The CDR3 runs 13 residues. The sequenced sample consisted of memory CD4+ T cells sorted from blood. The subset denotes: CD45RA-negative fraction. This sequence was found in a man younger than 35 in good health. The chain couples TRBV5-1 to TRBJ1-4; D remains unclear. CDR3 in DNA: TGCGCCAGCAGCAGGGAGCCTAATGAAAAACTGTTTTTT. Amino acid sequence: CASSREPNEKLFF.